This T cell receptor beta chain was captured in a study of technical replicates of blood from a few donors. Of note for this clone: At one end the junction does not follow the germline gene, possibly because of a read error.

The germline V gene encodes CDR1 MNHNS and CDR2 SASEGT. CDR3 size: 13 residues. The method was immunoSEQ multiplex PCR; TCRdb's version includes in-frame clones alone and lacks a portion of them. The sample carries approximately 76,000 clones, roughly 91% recorded once. Sequenced input: T cells isolated from PBMCs. The receptor comes from a human donor in good health. The chain combines TRBV6-1 with TRBJ2-1, with 14 bases fitting TRBD2. In DNA form, the CDR3 reads TGTGCCAGCAGTGCAGGACTAGCGGGGGGTGTCATCTTC. Protein: CASSAGLAGGVIF.